This is a list of T cell receptor beta chains from one sample in a study of breast tumors, draining lymph nodes, adjacent tissues. TCRdb re-analysed the multiplex PCR reads in MiXCR, keeping a single row per CDR3 protein. The table has approximately 300,000 distinct CDR3 sequences, around 31% seen once; the top ten hold roughly 1.1%. Sequencing input: axillary lymph node tissue. The receptor source for this set is a female donor with breast cancer. Some clones in this sample may be carry-over from other donors' samples. Both conserved end residues are part of each CDR3. D genes are given only for firm matches. The listing skips clone size in some rows; elsewhere it reads once, few, many or a size class.

clone size	V gene	J gene	D gene	CDR3 protein	CDR3 DNA
many	TRBV10-3	TRBJ1-3	NA	CAIQGLVRNTIYF	TGTGCCATCCAGGGACTCGTTAGAAACACCATATATTTT
NA	TRBV5-1	TRBJ1-2	NA	CASSPTGGEGGYTF	TGCGCCAGCAGCCCCACTGGGGGCGAGGGTGGCTACACCTTC
many	TRBV7-6	TRBJ2-2	NA	CASSRWGRDGTGELFF	TGTGCCAGCAGCCGATGGGGGCGGGATGGGACCGGGGAGCTGTTTTTT
many	TRBV9	TRBJ2-1	TRBD2	CASSAYLAGGNNEQFF	TGTGCCAGCAGCGCATATCTAGCGGGAGGGAACAATGAGCAGTTCTTC
many	TRBV15	TRBJ2-7	TRBD2	CATSLDLAGEEYEQYF	TGTGCCACCAGCTTGGATCTGGCGGGAGAGGAGTACGAGCAGTACTTC
NA	TRBV29-1	TRBJ1-5	TRBD1	CSVLSGNNRGQPQHF	TGCAGCGTTCTTTCGGGGAACAACAGGGGTCAGCCCCAGCATTTT
NA	TRBV12-3/TRBV12-4	TRBJ2-5	TRBD1	CASSLLTGRETQYF	TGTGCCAGCAGTCTCTTGACAGGGCGTGAGACCCAGTACTTC
many	TRBV20-1	TRBJ2-7	NA	CSAEQEAYEQYF	TGCAGTGCCGAACAGGAAGCCTACGAGCAGTACTTC
NA	TRBV19	TRBJ1-5	NA	CASSMTRHQPQHF	TGTGCCAGTAGTATGACTCGACATCAGCCCCAGCATTTT
many	TRBV19	TRBJ2-6	TRBD1	CASSGMTGAGANVLTF	TGTGCCAGTAGTGGAATGACAGGGGCTGGGGCCAACGTCCTGACTTTC
NA	TRBV6-2/TRBV6-3	TRBJ2-1	TRBD2	CASNEKAGVYFF	TGTGCCAGCAACGAGAAAGCGGGAGTCTATTTCTTC
many	TRBV5-1	TRBJ1-5	NA	CASSLWEGLGQPQHF	TGCGCCAGCAGCTTGTGGGAGGGGCTAGGTCAGCCCCAGCATTTT
many	TRBV11-2	TRBJ2-3	NA	CASSLTPITDTQYF	TGTGCCAGCAGCCTGACTCCGATCACAGATACGCAGTATTTT
NA	TRBV29-1	TRBJ2-3	NA	CSLGGPTDTQYF	TGCAGCTTGGGGGGGCCGACAGATACGCAGTATTTT
NA	TRBV7-2	TRBJ2-3	TRBD2	CAGTTTDTQYF	TGTGCCGGGACTACCACAGATACGCAGTATTTT
NA	TRBV12-3/TRBV12-4	TRBJ1-2	NA	CASSFAVQGSGYTF	TGTGCCAGCAGTTTCGCGGTCCAGGGGAGCGGCTACACCTTC
many	TRBV5-4	TRBJ2-3	TRBD2	CASSLGREGTDTQYF	TGTGCTAGCAGCTTAGGCCGGGAGGGCACAGATACGCAGTATTTT
many	TRBV4-2	TRBJ1-5	NA	CASSHPPGEPQHF	TGTGCCAGCAGCCACCCCCCCGGGGAGCCCCAGCATTTT
many	TRBV20-1	TRBJ1-5	TRBD1	CSAETPTGGMEPQHF	TGCAGTGCTGAAACCCCGACAGGGGGCATGGAGCCCCAGCATTTT
few	TRBV12-3/TRBV12-4	TRBJ2-1	NA	CASSHLSGGQNEQFF	TGTGCCAGCAGCCACCTTTCCGGAGGGCAGAATGAGCAGTTCTTC
many	TRBV6-2/TRBV6-3	TRBJ2-2	NA	CASSLLVTGELFF	TGTGCCAGCAGTCTCCTAGTCACCGGGGAGCTGTTTTTT
NA	TRBV2	TRBJ1-1	NA	CASSERQVEAFF	TGTGCCAGCAGTGAGCGGCAGGTTGAAGCTTTCTTT
NA	TRBV5-6	TRBJ1-2	NA	CASSYSTDLRVPNYGYTF	TGTGCCAGCAGCTACTCCACGGACCTCCGGGTTCCGAACTATGGCTACACCTTC
few	TRBV3-1	TRBJ2-2	NA	CASSQTSTKGYTGELFF	TGTGCCAGCAGCCAAACTAGCACCAAAGGGTACACCGGGGAGCTGTTTTTT
NA	TRBV23-1	TRBJ1-4	TRBD1	CASSGYPGTEGEKLFF	TGCGCCAGCAGTGGTTACCCGGGGACAGAGGGGGAAAAACTGTTTTTT
NA	TRBV7-2	TRBJ1-1	NA	CASSSTLSGAAFF	TGTGCCAGCAGCTCAACCCTTTCTGGGGCAGCTTTCTTT
NA	TRBV11-3	TRBJ2-1	TRBD2	CASSFPGGRTSYGQFF	TGTGCCAGCAGCTTCCCTGGCGGGAGAACGTCCTATGGGCAGTTCTTC
many	TRBV20-1	TRBJ1-2	NA	CSAKGTRQYYGYTF	TGCAGTGCTAAGGGGACGCGTCAATACTATGGCTACACCTTC
many	TRBV5-5	TRBJ2-6	NA	CASTLGGPGANVLTF	TGTGCCAGCACCCTCGGGGGGCCTGGGGCCAACGTCCTGACTTTC